These 28 T cell receptor beta chains were sequenced from one sample in a study of T cells after posttransplantation cyclophosphamide. Controls had myeloablative marrow grafts with methotrexate and calcineurin inhibitor, sampled at 1 year. Profiling relied on immunoSEQ multiplex PCR, and the TCRdb table lists in-frame clones only, not all of them. This sample has roughly 4,800 clones, with about three quarters found just once. The source material was PBMCs, sampled 321 days after allogeneic stem cell transplant with calcineurin inhibitor and methotrexate. The receptors shown here come from a female patient aged 50 to 60 who received an allogeneic stem cell transplant from an unrelated donor, was CMV-positive, and had acute and chronic GVHD. Some of the T cells may derive from the graft donor.

This clone has just a few counts. The CDR3: CACGRQGLAEAFF. The CDR3 region has the DNA TGTGCCTGCGGACGCCAGGGTTTAGCTGAAGCTTTCTTT. V usage is TRBV30 and J usage is TRBJ1-1, with TRBD1 as a possible D gene (5 bases). The germline V and J ends were trimmed by 6 bases and 6 bases, with 17 bases remaining between them. CDR3 length: 13 amino acids. Germline CDR1 GTSNPN, CDR2 SVGIG (reference sequence).

The chain has TRBV6-5 and TRBJ2-1; TRBD1 matches 8 bases. This CDR3 contains 14 residues. Germline CDR1 MNHEY, CDR2 SVGAGI. J lost 9 bases, V lost 6 bases, and 10 bases had no gene match. The CDR3 is CASSPTGVLGEQFF. CDR3 nucleotide sequence: TGTGCCAGCAGCCCGACAGGGGTCCTGGGTGAGCAGTTCTTC.

The CDR3 nucleotides read TGTGCCAGCAGTTTATTGGCCAGCGGCTTCACTGAAGCTTTCTTT. It is translated as CASSLLASGFTEAFF. V is TRBV27 and J is TRBJ1-1; no firm D call. Germline V gives CDR1 MNHEY, CDR2 SMNVEV (reference sequence). CDR3 length equals 15 residues. V shed 1 base and J shed 4 bases, with 13 bases lying between them.

In its sample, this clone was seen once. The chain has TRBV7-2 and TRBJ2-7, with 8 bases that match TRBD2. Per germline, CDR1 SGHTA and CDR2 FQGNSA. J lost 6 bases, V lost 1 base, and 8 bases had no gene match. The CDR3 is 15 residues long. In DNA form, the CDR3 reads TGTGCCAGCAGCTTAGAAGGAGCGGGAGTCCGCGAGCAGTACTTC. It is translated as CASSLEGAGVREQYF.

Only one count was recorded for this clone. This chain connects TRBV5-1 to TRBJ2-7, with TRBD1 as a possible D gene (5 bases). This CDR3 comprises 14 residues. Germline-derived CDR1 and CDR2 are SGHRS and YFSETQ. Deletions cut 3 bases from V and 0 bases from J, with 10 bases between. DNA for the CDR3: TGCGCCAGCAGCTCACAGGCTAGCTCCTACGAGCAGTACTTC. Protein sequence: CASSSQASSYEQYF.

The CDR3 spells CASSRPTSGSDEQFF. CDR3 sequence (DNA): TGTGCCAGCAGTCGTCCGACTAGCGGGAGTGATGAGCAGTTCTTC. This chain links TRBV27 with TRBJ2-1; 12 nucleotides align to TRBD2. Germline CDR1 and CDR2: MNHEY and SMNVEV (reference sequence). V was clipped by 5 bases and J by 8 bases; unmatched bases: 7. The CDR3 length is 15 residues.

The chain joins TRBV7-2 to TRBJ2-5, with a possible D match to TRBD2 (5 bases). The V end was cut by 4 bases, the J end by 1 base, with 13 bases between. Germline values: CDR1 SGHTA, CDR2 FQGNSA. CDR3 length equals 15 residues. The CDR3 spells CASSSPYGVQETQYF. CDR3 nucleotide sequence: TGTGCCAGCAGCTCACCTTACGGGGTCCAAGAGACCCAGTACTTC. Using reference TRBV7-2 and TRBJ2-5 for the parts outside the CDR3, the full variable domain is GAGVSQSPSNKVTEKGKDVELRCDPISGHTALYWYRQSLGQGLEFLIYFQGNSAPDKSGLPSDRFSAERTGGSVSTLTIQRTQQEDSAVYLCASSSPYGVQETQYFGPGTRLLVL.

The chain combines TRBV28 with TRBJ1-2; tentative D call: TRBD1 (5 bases). Trimming removed 2 bases from V and 7 bases from J, with 8 bases in between. CDR3 length: 12 residues. Per the germline V gene, CDR1 is MDHEN and CDR2 is SYDVKM. The CDR3 spells CASSLGHSGYTF. DNA of the CDR3: TGTGCCAGCAGTTTAGGACATAGTGGCTACACCTTC.

The chain has TRBV7-9 and TRBJ2-3; TRBD2 matches at 15 bases. With 3 bases clipped from V and 6 bases from J, the junction kept 1 base outside the gene matches. The CDR3 spans 15 residues. Germline V lookup: CDR1 SEHNR, CDR2 FQNEAQ (reference sequence). CDR3 sequence: CASSLGTSGGDTQYF. CDR3 sequence (DNA): TGTGCCAGCAGCTTGGGGACTAGCGGGGGGGATACGCAGTATTTT.

This clone was seen a single time. The chain joins TRBV9 to TRBJ2-7; 9 nucleotides agree with TRBD2. Germline CDR1 is SGDLS and CDR2 is YYNGEE. V was pared by 2 bases and J by 5 bases, with 5 bases of the junction left unmatched. This CDR3 spans 14 amino acids. The CDR3 loop is CASSVSGGVHEQYF. CDR3 coding DNA: TGTGCCAGCAGCGTTAGCGGGGGAGTCCACGAGCAGTACTTC.

This clone is judged medium-sized. V is TRBV28 and J is TRBJ2-1; 8 positions match TRBD2. The CDR3 extends over 17 amino acids. Unmatched junction bases numbered 11, after V lost 2 bases and J lost 5 bases. Per the germline V gene, CDR1 is MDHEN and CDR2 is SYDVKM. The CDR3 DNA reads TGTGCCAGCAGTTTAGAGGGAGCGGGAGTCAGGGACAATGAGCAGTTCTTC. Amino acid sequence: CASSLEGAGVRDNEQFF.

This chain connects TRBV5-1 to TRBJ1-5; D perhaps matches TRBD1 (6 bases). The CDR3 has 14 residues. Germline-derived CDR1 and CDR2 are SGHRS and YFSETQ. Deletions cut 2 bases from V and 2 bases from J, with 8 bases between. CDR3 DNA: TGCGCCAGCAGCTTCAGGGGAGGCAATCAGCCCCAGCATTTT. This encodes CASSFRGGNQPQHF.

The chain combines TRBV4-2 with TRBJ1-2; 7 bases match TRBD1. Germline V gives CDR1 LGHNA, CDR2 YNFKEQ. The CDR3 sequence is 15 residues long. The trim removed 5 bases at V and 2 bases at J, leaving 8 bases unmatched. CDR3 bases: TGTGCCAGCAGCTTGGGACAGAGGTTGAACTATGGCTACACCTTC. Its translation: CASSLGQRLNYGYTF.

This rearrangement joins TRBV5-6 to TRBJ2-7, with TRBD2 as a possible D gene (6 bases). Germline lookup yields CDR1 SGHDT and CDR2 YYEEEE. V lost 0 bases to trimming and J lost 6 bases, with 7 bases between them. This CDR3 comprises 12 residues. The CDR3 DNA sequence: TGTGCCAGCAGCTTGGCCGGGGGCGAGCAGTACTTC. It codes for CASSLAGGEQYF.

V gene TRBV5-3 combines with J gene TRBJ2-3, with TRBD2 matching over 9 bases. TRBV5-3 is given ORF status, its function remaining uncertain. The length of the CDR3 is 18 residues. V was clipped by 0 bases and J by 4 bases; unmatched bases: 12. CDR3 nucleotides: TGTGCCAGAAGCTTGGGGATGGGGCGGGGGGGCGTCCCAGATACGCAGTATTTT. This gives the protein CARSLGMGRGGVPDTQYF.

The rearrangement links TRBV4-1 to TRBJ1-2; D is possibly TRBD1 (6 bases). The CDR3 runs to 13 residues. Germline CDR1 is MGHRA and CDR2 is YSYEKL. Trimming cost V 3 bases and J 4 bases, with 9 bases left between them. CDR3 sequence reads: CASSQDSIYGYTF. The CDR3, as DNA: TGCGCCAGCAGCCAGGACAGCATCTATGGCTACACCTTC.

The rearrangement joins TRBV6-5 to TRBJ1-3, with 7 nucleotides matching TRBD1. This CDR3 has 16 residues. The J segment lost 0 bases and the V segment lost 0 bases, leaving 2 bases of the junction unmatched. The germline V gene encodes CDR1 MNHEY and CDR2 SVGAGI. CDR3 loop: CASSYSGQSSGNTIYF. CDR3 nucleotides: TGTGCCAGCAGTTACTCGGGACAGTCCTCTGGAAACACCATATATTTT.

CDR3 amino acids: CASSLREGGHQPQHF. CDR3 bases: TGTGCCAGTAGTCTCAGGGAAGGGGGACATCAGCCCCAGCATTTT. V gene TRBV19 combines with J gene TRBJ1-5; D possibly corresponds to TRBD1 (6 bases). The V end lost 5 bases, the J end lost 5 bases, and 16 bases lay between the germline ends. The length of the CDR3 is 15 residues. Germline V gene sequence: CDR1 LNHDA, CDR2 SQIVND (reference sequence).

The V call is TRBV5-1, the J call TRBJ1-6; 9 nucleotides line up with TRBD1. Losses at the gene ends were 1 base for V and 7 bases for J; bases not matched to a gene: 6. The CDR3 loop spans 16 amino acids. The germline CDR1 and CDR2 sequences are SGHRS and YFSETQ. The CDR3 protein is CASSLSPGQGNSPLHF. The DNA for the CDR3 is TGCGCCAGCAGCTTGTCACCGGGACAGGGAAATTCACCCCTCCACTTT.

This clone was seen a single time. J is TRBJ1-4 and V is TRBV9, with TRBD1 matching 8 bases. V lost 3 bases, J lost 6 bases, and 7 bases stayed unmatched. This CDR3 is built from 15 residues. The germline V gene encodes CDR1 SGDLS and CDR2 YYNGEE. The DNA of the CDR3 is TGTGCCAGCAGCGATGGGACAGGTCGTCATGAAAAACTGTTTTTT. Translated, it gives CASSDGTGRHEKLFF.

The chain has TRBV5-1 and TRBJ1-2, with D unresolved. Trimming cost V 1 base and J 3 bases, with 7 bases left between them. Germline-derived CDR1 and CDR2 are SGHRS and YFSETQ. This CDR3 is built from 13 residues. DNA of the CDR3: TGCGCCAGCAGCTTGAACAGAGACTATGGCTACACCTTC. As protein: CASSLNRDYGYTF.

The J gene is TRBJ2-7, the V gene TRBV14, with D tentatively TRBD1 (5 bases). CDR3 size: 12 residues. Germline assignment: CDR1 SGHDN and CDR2 FVKESK. V was shortened by 5 bases and J by 7 bases, with 12 bases between the two germline ends. The CDR3 region is CASSRGPWEQYF. The CDR3 DNA reads as TGTGCCAGCAGCAGGGGTCCTTGGGAGCAGTACTTC.

The rearrangement joins TRBV27 to TRBJ1-5; D possibly corresponds to TRBD1 (5 bases). V dropped 5 bases and J dropped 4 bases, with 27 bases sitting between them. Germline values: CDR1 MNHEY, CDR2 SMNVEV (reference sequence). The CDR3 extends over 19 amino acids. The CDR3, as DNA: TGTGCCAGCAGTCGCCACGGGACTCGGGAGGGTCACTTAAATCAGCCCCAGCATTTT. Translating it yields CASSRHGTREGHLNQPQHF.

The count of this clone is one. The chain uses TRBV7-8 and TRBJ1-1; tentatively, D is TRBD1 (5 bases). Trimming removed 5 bases at V and 5 bases at J, with 21 bases between. Germline loops: CDR1 SGHVS, CDR2 FQNEAQ. The CDR3 runs 16 residues. This chain's CDR3 is CASSPSGGVVGTEAFF. CDR3 DNA sequence: TGTGCCAGCAGCCCCTCCGGGGGGGTTGTAGGAACTGAAGCTTTCTTT.

This clone was seen a few times. The CDR3 loop is CASSTLDIANTGELFF. In nucleotides, the CDR3 is TGTGCCAGCAGCACCTTAGATATCGCGAACACCGGGGAGCTGTTTTTT. The genes are TRBV16 and TRBJ2-2; the D is unclear. The germline V and J ends were trimmed by 5 bases and 0 bases, with 13 bases remaining between them. The germline gives CDR1 KGHSY, CDR2 FQNENV. The CDR3 has 16 amino acids.

This chain links TRBV5-1 with TRBJ2-5, with 9 nucleotides matching TRBD2. Germline CDR1 is SGHRS and CDR2 is YFSETQ. Germline trimming cut 4 bases from V and 1 base from J; bases unmatched to any gene: 8. The CDR3 loop spans 16 amino acids. This CDR3 is CASSPGGAGGQETQYF. The CDR3 DNA sequence: TGCGCCAGCAGCCCGGGGGGAGCGGGAGGCCAAGAGACCCAGTACTTC.

This clone was counted once. V and J are TRBV5-6 and TRBJ1-2; D is undetermined. CDR3 length: 14 amino acids. Between the trimmed V and J ends, which lost 0 bases and 0 bases, there was a span of 6 bases. Looked up from germline, CDR1 is SGHDT and CDR2 is YYEEEE. Here the CDR3 reads CASSLGQANYGYTF. Written as DNA, the CDR3 is TGTGCCAGCAGCTTGGGGCAGGCTAACTATGGCTACACCTTC.

The chain is built from TRBV9 and TRBJ2-5; 7 positions agree with TRBD1. In germline, CDR1 is SGDLS, CDR2 YYNGEE. V was pared by 3 bases and J by 7 bases, with 15 bases of the junction left unmatched. The CDR3 runs to 16 residues. CDR3 protein: CASSGQKQGLDGTQYF. DNA for the CDR3: TGTGCCAGCAGCGGACAGAAACAGGGGTTAGACGGGACCCAGTACTTC.